The T cell receptor (beta chain) described here comes from a study of blood T cell repertoires in COVID-19. Across the whole study: There were acute and convalescent COVID-19 samples, and they came from the United States, Italy and Spain. T cells, B-cell-depleted T cells, or PBMCs supplied cDNA or gDNA.

Only in-frame clones appear in the TCRdb table, and some are missing; sequencing was by immunoSEQ multiplex PCR. The repertoire has approximately 180,000 clones, about 85% of them found once; the top ten carry 6.2%. Participants' own reports of clinical history determined their cohort assignment. CDR3 length: 13 amino acids. Germline CDR1 SQVTM, CDR2 ANQGSEA. The germline V and J ends were trimmed by 4 bases and 4 bases, with 13 bases remaining between them. This chain uses TRBV29-1 with TRBJ1-1; D uncertain. The sequencing input was PBMCs or T cells enriched from blood (not recorded which). This TCR derives from a man aged 40-49 years who had recovered from COVID-19. DNA for the CDR3: TGCAGCGTTGCGTGGCTCACCATCACTGAAGCTTTCTTT. Protein sequence: CSVAWLTITEAFF.